The 27 T cell receptor beta chains below all came from one sample that was sequenced in a study of blood T cells in healthy people across ages. Through a sample-barcoded 5' primer and a J-beta primer mix, a second PCR was run for roughly 6 to 11 cycles. TCRdb used MiXCR to reprocess the 5' RACE reads, holding one entry per CDR3 protein. The table lists 1 million or so distinct CDR3 sequences, roughly a quarter of them singletons. Another study also made use of these data, one on T cells of mothers and their children.

Sequencing used blood. All receptors come from a girl aged 2 to 9 in good health.

The V and J genes are TRBV6-1 and TRBJ1-2; TRBD1 is a possible D gene (5 bases). Trimming took 2 bases from V and 8 from J, leaving 12 bases between them. The germline CDR1 and CDR2 sequences are MNHNS and SASEGT. This CDR3 has 13 amino acids. CDR3 sequence reads: CASSEWGNGGYTF. CDR3 sequence (DNA): TGTGCCAGCAGTGAATGGGGCAATGGAGGCTACACCTTC.

There are a few counts of this clonotype. V usage is TRBV7-2 and J usage is TRBJ2-3; D possibly uses TRBD1 or TRBD2 (5 bases each). Trimming shortened V by 5 bases and J by 6 bases, and 15 bases separated the two germline ends. CDR3 size: 14 residues. Germline V CDR1 and CDR2: SGHTA, FQGNSA. In nucleotides, the CDR3 is TGTGCCAGCAGCCCCTCTTGGGGGAGTGATACGCAGTATTTT. Translation gives CASSPSWGSDTQYF.

The chain carries TRBV20-1 and TRBJ1-5; D may be TRBD1 (5 bases). This CDR3 is built from 13 residues. The germline CDR1 and CDR2 sequences are DFQATT and SNEGSKA (reference sequence). The V end was cut by 4 bases, the J end by 3 bases, with 10 bases between. CDR3 nucleotide sequence: TGCAGTGCTACCGGGGGTACCAATCAGCCCCAGCATTTT. Residues: CSATGGTNQPQHF.

The chain joins TRBV20-1 to TRBJ1-6; D call uncertain. Trimming shortened V by 7 bases and J by 7 bases, and 11 bases separated the two germline ends. Germline values: CDR1 DFQATT, CDR2 SNEGSKA (reference sequence). CDR3 size: 12 residues. In DNA, the CDR3 is TGCAGTGTTTCGAATACCAATTCACCCCTCCACTTT. It yields the protein CSVSNTNSPLHF.

This rearrangement joins TRBV7-9 to TRBJ2-6; TRBD2 is a possible D gene (5 bases). V lost 3 bases and J lost 0, with 9 bases in between. The germline gives CDR1 SEHNR, CDR2 FQNEAQ (reference sequence). CDR3 length: 16 amino acids. The CDR3, as DNA: TGTGCCAGCAGCTTCGACGGGAACTCTGGGGCCAACGTCCTGACTTTC. It codes for CASSFDGNSGANVLTF.

This chain links TRBV5-1 with TRBJ2-1; TRBD2 matches 9 bases. Germline V gives CDR1 SGHRS, CDR2 YFSETQ. V lost 1 base, J lost 7 bases, and 6 bases stayed unmatched. The CDR3 sequence is 15 residues long. The CDR3 spells CASSLIRLAVNEQFF. CDR3 sequence (DNA): TGCGCCAGCAGCTTGATTAGACTAGCGGTTAATGAGCAGTTCTTC. The full variable domain, in which reference TRBV5-1 and TRBJ2-1 provide the parts outside the CDR3, is KAGVTQTPRYLIKTRGQQVTLSCSPISGHRSVSWYQQTPGQGLQFLFEYFSETQRNKGNFPGRFSGRQFSNSRSEMNVSTLELGDSALYLCASSLIRLAVNEQFFGPGTRLTVL.

This chain links TRBV20-1 with TRBJ2-3; D is uncertain. Germline CDR1 DFQATT, CDR2 SNEGSKA (reference sequence). V was trimmed by 3 bases and J by 1 base, leaving 11 bases between them. This CDR3 is 14 amino acids long. The CDR3 spells CSARHSIGTDTQYF. CDR3 DNA sequence: TGCAGTGCTAGGCATAGTATCGGCACAGATACGCAGTATTTT.

In this sample, this clonotype turned up a few times. J is TRBJ1-5 and V is TRBV27; TRBD1 matches at 8 bases. Germline V gene sequence: CDR1 MNHEY, CDR2 SMNVEV (reference sequence). The length of the CDR3 is 15 residues. The junction had 10 bases not matched to a gene; V was cut back by 5 bases and J by 7 bases. This CDR3 reads CASSGGRGRRQPQHF. The CDR3 DNA reads TGTGCCAGCAGTGGGGGCAGGGGGCGCCGGCAGCCCCAGCATTTT.

This chain connects TRBV28 to TRBJ2-3, with no clear D. This CDR3 is built from 14 residues. V lost 6 bases and J 3 bases, leaving 13 bases between the germline ends. Germline values: CDR1 MDHEN, CDR2 SYDVKM. CDR3 region: CASSPSPPTDTQYF. The CDR3 DNA sequence: TGTGCCAGCAGCCCCTCCCCGCCGACAGATACGCAGTATTTT.

J is TRBJ1-1 and V is TRBV6-1, with 7 bases lining up with TRBD1. CDR1 is MNHNS and CDR2 is SASEGT in the germline V gene. Germline trimming cut 4 bases from V and 3 bases from J; bases unmatched to any gene: 5. There are 14 residues in the CDR3. CDR3: CASSGYRGDTEAFF. CDR3 bases: TGTGCCAGCAGTGGTTACAGGGGCGACACTGAAGCTTTCTTT.

This chain links TRBV19 with TRBJ2-2; D may be TRBD2 (6 bases). The V end was cut by 5 bases, the J end by 6 bases, with 13 bases between. Germline-derived CDR1 and CDR2 are LNHDA and SQIVND (reference sequence). The CDR3 spans 14 residues. The CDR3: CASSPRAGPGELFF. The CDR3 bases are TGTGCCAGTAGTCCCCGAGCGGGTCCCGGGGAGCTGTTTTTT.

This clonotype was observed a handful of times. The germline gene is not matched at one end of the junction; a read error may be the cause. The rearrangement uses TRBV12-3 or TRBV12-4 and TRBJ2-3; TRBD2 matches 12 bases. This CDR3 contains 18 residues. The CDR3 DNA sequence: TGTGCCGGCAGTTTCCCGAGAAAGCTAGCGGGGGGGCCAGATACGCAGTATTTT. Translation: CAGSFPRKLAGGPDTQYF.

This clonotype came up a few times. The chain uses TRBV5-6 and TRBJ2-5; D tentatively reads TRBD1 or TRBD2 (5 bases each). The J call may be faulty, since TRBJ2-7 better matches the DNA end. CDR3 size: 12 residues. Germline values: CDR1 SGHDT, CDR2 YYEEEE. The CDR3 coding sequence is TGTGCCAGCAGCTGGGAGACAGACGAGCAGTACTTC. This encodes CASSWETDEQYF.

This clonotype came up a few times. This rearrangement joins TRBV27 to TRBJ2-3; no definite D call. V lost 0 bases to trimming and J lost 3 bases, with 7 bases between them. Germline V gene sequence: CDR1 MNHEY, CDR2 SMNVEV (reference sequence). The CDR3 extends over 14 amino acids. The chain's CDR3 is CASSLSPLTDTQYF. CDR3 nucleotides: TGTGCCAGCAGTTTATCACCCCTTACAGATACGCAGTATTTT.

This clonotype turned up a few times. At one end the junction does not follow the germline gene, possibly because of a read error. The V gene is TRBV5-5, the J gene TRBJ1-2; D gene unclear. This CDR3 has 14 amino acids. The germline V gene encodes CDR1 SGHKS and CDR2 YYEKEE (reference sequence). CDR3 DNA: TGTACCAGCAGCTTGGCGTGGCAGAACTATGGCTACACCTTC. It encodes CTSSLAWQNYGYTF.

This rearrangement joins TRBV19 to TRBJ1-4; D is possibly TRBD1 (5 bases). The ends were cut back, 7 bases at V and 5 bases at J, with 11 bases in the middle. From germline, CDR1 is LNHDA and CDR2 SQIVND (reference sequence). This CDR3 has 13 amino acids. DNA of the CDR3: TGTGCCAGTAATCGGGGCACGAATGAAAAACTGTTTTTT. It yields the protein CASNRGTNEKLFF.

This chain connects TRBV6-2 or TRBV6-3 to TRBJ2-5; perhaps D is TRBD1 or TRBD2 (6 bases each). The end of the DNA is better explained by TRBJ2-1, so the J call may be wrong. Germline-derived CDR1 and CDR2 are MNHEY and SVGEGT. CDR3 length equals 14 residues. Here the CDR3 DNA reads TGTGCCAGCAGTTATGGAGGGGGTAACAATGAGCAGTTCTTC. It is translated as CASSYGGGNNEQFF.

This chain uses TRBV15 with TRBJ2-3; 7 bases agree with TRBD1. The CDR3 spans 14 residues. The germline V gene encodes CDR1 LNHNV and CDR2 YYDKDF (reference sequence). V trimming: 6 bases; J trimming: 4 bases; junction bases outside the gene matches: 7. CDR3 loop: CATSARDSSDTQYF. The CDR3, as DNA: TGTGCCACCAGTGCACGGGACAGCTCAGATACGCAGTATTTT.

This chain joins TRBV13 and TRBJ2-5; D is perhaps TRBD1 or TRBD2 (5 bases each). The CDR3 is 16 residues long. The ends were cut back, 5 bases at V and 7 bases at J, with 23 bases in the middle. The germline V gene has CDR1 PRHDT and CDR2 FYEKMQ (reference sequence). CDR3 amino acids: CASSPSGASLLGTQYF. Written as DNA, the CDR3 is TGTGCCAGCAGCCCCTCCGGGGCCTCACTGCTGGGGACCCAGTACTTC.

Note on this clonotype: An end of the junction differs from the germline gene, which may be a read error. This chain connects TRBV7-9 to TRBJ2-2; D may match TRBD1 or TRBD2 (5 bases each). CDR3 length equals 15 residues. Germline CDR1 is SEHNR and CDR2 is FQNEAQ (reference sequence). The CDR3 reads CASRTEEIPAGALFF. In DNA form, the CDR3 reads TGTGCCAGCAGAACAGAGGAGATTCCCGCCGGGGCGCTGTTTTTT.

The chain is built from TRBV7-2 and TRBJ2-7; TRBD1 matches 8 bases. Per the germline V gene, CDR1 is SGHTA and CDR2 is FQGNSA. After removal of 4 bases from V and 0 bases from J, the junction contained 5 bases not matched to a gene. The CDR3 runs to 15 residues. This CDR3 is CASSSGQGYSYEQYF. CDR3 nucleotides: TGTGCCAGCAGCTCCGGACAGGGATACTCCTACGAGCAGTACTTC.

As concerns this clonotype: No conserved phenylalanine or tryptophan ends this CDR3, so it is likely a read error. V gene TRBV29-1 combines with J gene TRBJ1-2; D gene uncertain. The CDR3 has 11 amino acids. Germline loops: CDR1 SQVTM, CDR2 ANQGSEA. The V and J ends lost 2 bases and 2 bases respectively, with 3 bases between them. The chain's CDR3 is CSVEQNYGYTS. The CDR3 DNA reads as TGCAGCGTTGAACAGAACTATGGCTACACCTCC.

The rearrangement links TRBV12-3 or TRBV12-4 to TRBJ2-7; TRBD2 is a possible D gene (6 bases). The end of the DNA is better explained by TRBJ2-1, so the J call may be wrong. The CDR3 sequence is 14 residues long. CDR3 DNA: TGTGCCAGCAGCCCCGGGGACTTAGGCCATGAGCAGTTCTTC. Its translation is CASSPGDLGHEQFF.

This chain links TRBV12-3 or TRBV12-4 with TRBJ2-1; maybe TRBD1 (6 bases). V was trimmed by 6 bases and J by 6 bases, leaving 15 bases between them. This CDR3 is 14 amino acids long. In DNA, the CDR3 is TGTGCCAGCAGGGGGATCGACAGGTTCAATGAGCAGTTCTTC. Its translation is CASRGIDRFNEQFF.

The table lists this clonotype with a few counts. J is TRBJ2-3 and V is TRBV27; D is possibly TRBD2 (5 bases). Looked up from germline, CDR1 is MNHEY and CDR2 is SMNVEV (reference sequence). The CDR3 length is 14 residues. Trimming cost V 2 bases and J 6 bases, with 12 bases left between them. The CDR3 DNA reads TGTGCCAGCAGTTTAACTAGGATACCGGATACGCAGTATTTT. Protein product: CASSLTRIPDTQYF.

This clonotype came up a few times. This chain uses TRBV7-2 with TRBJ2-5; 9 nucleotides agree with TRBD1. Trimming took 6 bases from V and 4 from J; bases not matched to a gene: 18. The CDR3 totals 18 residues. Looked up from germline, CDR1 is SGHTA and CDR2 is FQGNSA. The CDR3 loop reads CASRIWGTGMSGSETQYF. CDR3 in DNA: TGTGCCAGCAGGATATGGGGGACAGGGATGAGCGGTTCAGAGACCCAGTACTTC. Using reference TRBV7-2 and TRBJ2-5 for the parts outside the CDR3, the full variable domain is GAGVSQSPSNKVTEKGKDVELRCDPISGHTALYWYRQSLGQGLEFLIYFQGNSAPDKSGLPSDRFSAERTGGSVSTLTIQRTQQEDSAVYLCASRIWGTGMSGSETQYFGPGTRLLVL.

The chain recombines TRBV5-1 with TRBJ2-5; D is undetermined. The germline V and J ends were trimmed by 0 bases and 0 bases, with 15 bases remaining between them. The CDR3 spans 17 residues. From germline, CDR1 is SGHRS and CDR2 YFSETQ. CDR3 DNA sequence: TGCGCCAGCAGCTTGGCCGGCCCCCCCCTATACCAAGAGACCCAGTACTTC. Its translation is CASSLAGPPLYQETQYF. Full variable domain (rest looked up from reference TRBV5-1 and TRBJ2-5): KAGVTQTPRYLIKTRGQQVTLSCSPISGHRSVSWYQQTPGQGLQFLFEYFSETQRNKGNFPGRFSGRQFSNSRSEMNVSTLELGDSALYLCASSLAGPPLYQETQYFGPGTRLLVL.